A single sample is the source of the 20 T cell receptor beta chains below, sequenced in a study of blood T cell repertoires in COVID-19. The data were produced by immunoSEQ multiplex PCR, yet TCRdb's version contains in-frame clones alone and is incomplete. The sample lists over 130,000 clones, 80% to 85% seen once, with less than 4.5% in the top ten. The sequenced material came from peripheral blood. The origin of the receptors is a woman older than 75 with acute or convalescent COVID-19.

The chain combines TRBV2 with TRBJ2-7, with 12 bases that match TRBD1. Germline V CDR1 and CDR2: SNHLY, FYNNEI. Losses at the gene ends were 5 bases for V and 5 bases for J; bases not matched to a gene: 7. This CDR3 is built from 15 residues. The CDR3 DNA follows: TGTGCCAGCAGTAAAGGGACAGGGGGCATCGACGAGCAGTACTTC. Residues: CASSKGTGGIDEQYF. Full variable domain (outside the CDR3, taken from reference TRBV2 and TRBJ2-7): EPEVTQTPSHQVTQMGQEVILRCVPISNHLYFYWYRQILGQKVEFLVSFYNNEISEKSEIFDDQFSVERPDGSNFTLKIRSTKLEDSAMYFCASSKGTGGIDEQYFGPGTRLTVT.

CDR3 sequence reads: CASTNTRETQYF. The DNA for the CDR3 is TGTGCCAGCACCAATACGAGAGAGACCCAGTACTTC. The genes are TRBV6-6 and TRBJ2-5; no reliable D call. CDR3 length: 12 amino acids. V dropped 7 bases and J dropped 4 bases, with 10 bases sitting between them. Germline assignment: CDR1 MNHNY and CDR2 SVGAGI (reference sequence).

The chain links TRBV7-8 to TRBJ1-1; a possible D gene is TRBD1 (5 bases). The CDR3 has 14 residues. Germline V gives CDR1 SGHVS, CDR2 FQNEAQ. With 5 bases removed from V and 7 bases from J, the gap between germline ends came to 17 bases. In DNA, the CDR3 is TGTGCCAGCAGCCTAGGGGCGCTCGTCGGTGAAGCTTTCTTT. Its translation is CASSLGALVGEAFF.

The table lists this clone with a few counts. CDR3 DNA sequence: TGCGCCAGCAGCTTGCTTCCCAGCGGGGAGACAGATACGCAGTATTTT. Translating gives CASSLLPSGETDTQYF. The chain has TRBV5-1 and TRBJ2-3; 7 positions agree with TRBD2. V shed 1 base, J shed 3 bases, and the junction held 8 bases outside the gene matches. The CDR3 runs 16 residues. Germline V gene data show CDR1 as SGHRS and CDR2 as YFSETQ.

This chain connects TRBV24-1 to TRBJ2-7; 7 bases line up with TRBD2. The CDR3 contains 12 residues. CDR1 and CDR2 (germline): KGHDR, SFDVKD. Trimming took 4 bases from V and 9 from J; bases not matched to a gene: 5. The CDR3 protein is CATSDSWGGQYF. The CDR3 coding sequence is TGTGCCACCAGTGACTCCTGGGGGGGGCAGTACTTC.

This clone was detected a few times. The chain carries TRBV7-2 and TRBJ1-5, with a possible D match to TRBD1 (6 bases). Germline CDR1 reads SGHTA; CDR2 reads FQGNSA. Trimming left V 0 bases short and J 2 bases short, with 14 bases between. The CDR3 is 17 amino acids. Here the CDR3 reads CASSLALGGAGNQPQHF. The CDR3 nucleotides are TGTGCCAGCAGCTTAGCGCTCGGGGGGGCCGGCAATCAGCCCCAGCATTTT. Full variable domain (remainder filled in from reference TRBV7-2 and TRBJ1-5): GAGVSQSPSNKVTEKGKDVELRCDPISGHTALYWYRQSLGQGLEFLIYFQGNSAPDKSGLPSDRFSAERTGGSVSTLTIQRTQQEDSAVYLCASSLALGGAGNQPQHFGDGTRLSIL.

The V call is TRBV6-2 or TRBV6-3, the J call TRBJ1-2, with 10 bases that match TRBD1. In germline, CDR1 is MNHEY, CDR2 SVGEGT. Germline trimming cut 0 bases from V and 2 bases from J; bases unmatched to any gene: 9. The CDR3 totals 18 residues. CDR3 sequence: CASSYSISGTGENYGYTF. CDR3 DNA: TGTGCCAGCAGTTACTCGATATCCGGGACAGGGGAAAACTATGGCTACACCTTC.

This chain joins TRBV28 and TRBJ2-6, with 8 nucleotides matching TRBD1. V lost 3 bases and J lost 0; bases outside the gene matches: 10. This CDR3 region has 19 residues. In germline, CDR1 is MDHEN, CDR2 SYDVKM. The DNA for the CDR3 is TGTGCCAGCAGTTTTTCTTATTGGACAGGGAGCTCTGGGGCCAACGTCCTGACTTTC. Translation gives CASSFSYWTGSSGANVLTF. Supplemented by reference TRBV28 and TRBJ2-6, the full variable domain reads DVKVTQSSRYLVKRTGEKVFLECVQDMDHENMFWYRQDPGLGLRLIYFSYDVKMKEKGDIPEGYSVSREKKERFSLILESASTNQTSMYLCASSFSYWTGSSGANVLTFGAGSRLTVL.

The V and J genes are TRBV30 and TRBJ1-2; TRBD1 matches 8 bases. The CDR3 sequence is 19 residues long. V shed 6 bases and J 1 base; nucleotides not matched to a gene: 22. Germline V gene lookup returns CDR1 GTSNPN and CDR2 SVGIG (reference sequence). CDR3 sequence: CACGKGRVGQGSFNYGYTF. The CDR3 DNA sequence: TGTGCCTGCGGAAAGGGCAGAGTTGGACAGGGCTCCTTTAACTATGGCTACACCTTC.

This sequence joins TRBV10-3 and TRBJ2-1, with 10 bases fitting TRBD2. This CDR3 has 16 amino acids. The junction had 11 bases not matched to a gene; V was cut back by 6 bases and J by 6 bases. Per the germline V gene, CDR1 is ENHRY and CDR2 is SYGVKD. CDR3 sequence: CAIRLGTSVVSNEQFF. CDR3 bases: TGTGCCATCAGACTCGGGACTAGCGTTGTTTCCAATGAGCAGTTCTTC.

The rearrangement links TRBV11-1 to TRBJ1-4, with 11 bases that match TRBD1. Trimming took 4 bases from V and 8 from J; bases not matched to a gene: 0. This CDR3 contains 13 residues. The V gene's germline CDR1 is SGHAT and CDR2 FQDESV (reference sequence). CDR3 DNA sequence: TGTGCCAGCAGCTGGGACAGGGGGGAAAAACTGTTTTTT. Translation gives CASSWDRGEKLFF.

DNA of the CDR3: TGTGCCAGTAGTATCGGTACGGGAGGTACACGCGAGCAGTACTTC. Translation gives CASSIGTGGTREQYF. The rearrangement uses TRBV19 and TRBJ2-7, with TRBD2 identical over 7 bases. Germline V CDR1 and CDR2: LNHDA, SQIVND (reference sequence). The CDR3 extends over 15 amino acids. J lost 6 bases, V lost 3 bases, and 11 bases had no gene match.

This chain links TRBV7-9 with TRBJ2-7, with a possible D match to TRBD2 (6 bases). In germline, CDR1 is SEHNR, CDR2 FQNEAQ (reference sequence). The CDR3 totals 12 residues. Trimming cost V 4 bases and J 3 bases, with 7 bases left between them. CDR3 sequence: CASSSGDYEQYF. In DNA form, the CDR3 reads TGTGCCAGCAGCTCGGGGGACTACGAGCAGTACTTC.

This clone has a count of ten or more. The chain links TRBV2 to TRBJ2-1, with D hard to call. V lost 6 bases and J lost 7, with 10 bases in between. Germline values: CDR1 SNHLY, CDR2 FYNNEI. This CDR3 spans 12 amino acids. The CDR3 here is CASSPSRNEQFF. The CDR3 DNA is TGTGCCAGCAGCCCTTCTAGGAATGAGCAGTTCTTC.

This clone was counted once. The same CDR3 is also encoded by other DNA sequences in this sample. V gene TRBV5-1 combines with J gene TRBJ2-6; D remains ambiguous. V lost 0 bases and J lost 0, with 4 bases in between. The germline CDR1 and CDR2 sequences are SGHRS and YFSETQ. This CDR3 is 15 amino acids long. This CDR3 reads CASSLVSSGANVLTF. The CDR3 nucleotides are TGCGCCAGCAGCTTGGTTAGCTCTGGGGCCAACGTCCTGACTTTC.

The J gene is TRBJ2-7, the V gene TRBV5-5; the D gene is possibly TRBD2 (7 bases). Germline values: CDR1 SGHKS, CDR2 YYEKEE (reference sequence). The CDR3 covers 16 residues. Trimming took off 0 bases at V and 3 bases at J, with 16 bases between the two ends. CDR3 in DNA: TGTGCCAGCAGCTTGGCCCACGGCGGGGGCTACTACGAGCAGTACTTC. Translation gives CASSLAHGGGYYEQYF. The full variable domain, rest sourced from reference TRBV5-5 and TRBJ2-7, is DAGVTQSPTHLIKTRGQQVTLRCSPISGHKSVSWYQQVLGQGPQFIFQYYEKEERGRGNFPDRFSARQFPNYSSELNVNALLLGDSALYLCASSLAHGGGYYEQYFGPGTRLTVT.

CDR3 in amino acids: CASSLRGITNTEAFF. The CDR3 DNA sequence: TGTGCCAGCAGCTTGCGGGGGATCACGAACACTGAAGCTTTCTTT. J is TRBJ1-1 and V is TRBV5-5, with D perhaps matching TRBD1 (5 bases). Germline CDR1 is SGHKS and CDR2 is YYEKEE (reference sequence). The CDR3 spans 15 residues. Trimming cost V 1 base and J 1 base, with 11 bases left between them.

The gene calls are TRBV2 and TRBJ1-6, with D perhaps TRBD1 (6 bases). V dropped 2 bases and J dropped 10 bases, with 15 bases sitting between them. The germline V gene encodes CDR1 SNHLY and CDR2 FYNNEI. The CDR3 sequence is 15 residues long. The DNA of the CDR3 is TGTGCCAGCAGTGAATTGCAGGGGAAGGGATCACCCCTCCACTTT. Protein sequence: CASSELQGKGSPLHF.

The chain combines TRBV24-1 with TRBJ1-1; D unresolved. Deletions cut 3 bases from V and 0 bases from J, with 4 bases between. The CDR3 length is 13 residues. Germline V gene data show CDR1 as KGHDR and CDR2 as SFDVKD. The CDR3 loop is CATSDQLNTEAFF. The CDR3 DNA reads TGTGCCACCAGTGATCAATTGAACACTGAAGCTTTCTTT.

This rearrangement joins TRBV18 to TRBJ2-7, with 14 bases fitting TRBD2. The CDR3 contains 18 residues. The V gene's germline CDR1 is KGHSH and CDR2 LQKENI. V shed 3 bases and J 1 base; nucleotides not matched to a gene: 8. CDR3 sequence (DNA): TGTGCCAGCTCACCCCTGGGACTAGCGGGAGTGGGATCCTACGAGCAGTACTTC. It codes for CASSPLGLAGVGSYEQYF.